These 25 T cell receptor beta chains came from one sample sequenced in a study of post-analysis software for immune sequencing data. Antigens for these TCRs are unknown. Unique molecular identifiers were present in the TCR beta cDNA libraries. Each CDR3 protein gets one entry after TCRdb re-called the PCR reads with MiXCR. The sample yields roughly 400,000 distinct CDR3 sequences, 39% seen once. Study-level findings and limits: There were four or five TRBV segments more frequent in patients than controls, and TRBV5-6, TRBV5-1 and TRBV20-1 were among them.

The sequencing input was blood. Source of these receptors: a girl aged 2-15 years with multiple sclerosis.

The table lists this clonotype with a few counts. The J gene is TRBJ2-5, the V gene TRBV29-1; 8 nucleotides agree with TRBD1. The V gene end was trimmed by 7 bases and the J gene end by 7 bases; junction bases not matched to a gene: 11. The CDR3 covers 13 residues. Germline CDR1 is SQVTM and CDR2 is ANQGSEA. CDR3 coding DNA: TGCAGCGGGCTCAGGGGGCTGCGGGGGACCCAGTACTTC. Translated, it gives CSGLRGLRGTQYF. The whole variable domain, filled in from reference TRBV29-1 and TRBJ2-5, reads SAVISQKPSRDICQRGTSLTIQCQVDSQVTMMFWYRQQPGQSLTLIATANQGSEATYESGFVIDKFPISRPNLTFSTLTVSNMSPEDSSIYLCSGLRGLRGTQYFGPGTRLLVL.

This chain connects TRBV7-2 to TRBJ2-1, with unresolved D. CDR1 and CDR2 from the germline V gene are SGHTA and FQGNSA. The CDR3 length is 13 residues. Trimming took off 3 bases at V and 5 bases at J, with 8 bases between the two ends. DNA for the CDR3: TGTGCCAGCAGCTTCGGAGCCCACAATGAGCAGTTCTTC. Translating it yields CASSFGAHNEQFF.

This clonotype was seen a handful of times. The chain employs TRBV28 and TRBJ1-2; D is unclear. Germline loops: CDR1 MDHEN, CDR2 SYDVKM. The CDR3 has 12 amino acids. Trimming removed 3 bases at V and 7 bases at J, with 9 bases between. This CDR3 reads CASSLWGFGYTF. The CDR3 DNA reads as TGTGCCAGCAGTTTGTGGGGATTTGGCTACACCTTC.

The CDR3 region has the DNA TGTGCCAGCAGTCCAGGCTGGGGGGGTGAGAATCAGCCCCAGCATTTT. Translation gives CASSPGWGGENQPQHF. The chain recombines TRBV6-5 with TRBJ1-5; a weak D match, TRBD1 (5 bases). Germline loops: CDR1 MNHEY, CDR2 SVGAGI. V lost 5 bases to trimming and J lost 4 bases, with 18 bases between them. The CDR3 spans 16 residues.

The chain uses TRBV9 and TRBJ2-5; D is possibly TRBD1 (6 bases). Germline CDR1 is SGDLS and CDR2 is YYNGEE. This CDR3 spans 17 amino acids. Deletions cut 1 base from V and 11 bases from J, with 27 bases between. CDR3 in amino acids: CASSVIPSEISGDEQYF. DNA of the CDR3: TGTGCCAGCAGCGTAATTCCCAGCGAGATATCAGGGGATGAGCAGTACTTC.

The rearrangement joins TRBV28 to TRBJ1-1; 8 bases map to TRBD1. Germline CDR1 and CDR2: MDHEN and SYDVKM. The CDR3 sequence is 16 residues long. Germline trimming cut 5 bases from V and 2 bases from J; bases unmatched to any gene: 10. The CDR3 bases are TGTGCCAGCAGTCCCGACAGGGGATATTATAACACTGAAGCTTTCTTT. Translated, it gives CASSPDRGYYNTEAFF.

The chain has TRBV4-1 and TRBJ1-2; no clear D gene. In germline, CDR1 is MGHRA, CDR2 YSYEKL. The CDR3 is 16 amino acids. The V end lost 0 bases, the J end lost 4 bases, and 15 bases lay between the germline ends. CDR3 loop: CASSQDSGVRGYGYTF. CDR3 nucleotides: TGCGCCAGCAGCCAAGACTCCGGGGTACGGGGCTATGGCTACACCTTC.

The V gene is TRBV12-3 or TRBV12-4, the J gene TRBJ2-5, with TRBD1 matching over 9 bases. The J call may be in error: the DNA end matches TRBJ2-7 better. The CDR3 covers 14 residues. The CDR3: CASNPGTGNYEQYF. In nucleotides, the CDR3 is TGTGCCAGCAACCCGGGGACAGGGAACTACGAGCAGTACTTC.

This chain uses TRBV5-1 with TRBJ2-5, with D maybe TRBD1 (6 bases). CDR3 length: 14 amino acids. CDR1 is SGHRS, CDR2 YFSETQ, per germline. V was cut by 6 bases and J by 2 bases, with 14 bases left in between. CDR3 nucleotides: TGCGCCAGCACCCGTATGACAGGACAAGAGACCCAGTACTTC. It translates to CASTRMTGQETQYF. Full variable domain (outside the CDR3, taken from reference TRBV5-1 and TRBJ2-5): KAGVTQTPRYLIKTRGQQVTLSCSPISGHRSVSWYQQTPGQGLQFLFEYFSETQRNKGNFPGRFSGRQFSNSRSEMNVSTLELGDSALYLCASTRMTGQETQYFGPGTRLLVL.

The gene calls are TRBV29-1 and TRBJ2-1; weak D call: TRBD2 (7 bases). The germline V gene has CDR1 SQVTM and CDR2 ANQGSEA. The CDR3 runs to 13 residues. Trimming removed 7 bases from V and 4 bases from J, with 14 bases in between. The CDR3, as DNA: TGCAGCGCGGGGGGCTGGGGATACAATGAGCAGTTCTTC. It specifies CSAGGWGYNEQFF.

V gene TRBV5-5 combines with J gene TRBJ2-1; TRBD2 is a possible D gene (6 bases). This CDR3 comprises 16 residues. CDR1 is SGHKS, CDR2 YYEKEE, per germline (reference sequence). Deletions cut 2 bases from V and 8 bases from J, with 20 bases between. The DNA for the CDR3 is TGTGCCAGCAGCTTTACTGGGCCGGGGGTGGTGGATGAGCAGTTCTTC. Translated: CASSFTGPGVVDEQFF.

The rearrangement joins TRBV6-5 to TRBJ1-5, with 7 bases matching TRBD1. There are 15 residues in the CDR3. Germline V gene data show CDR1 as MNHEY and CDR2 as SVGAGI. J was trimmed by 3 bases and V by 0 bases; bases with no gene match: 2. The CDR3 reads CASSYSTGNNQPQHF. In DNA, the CDR3 is TGTGCCAGCAGTTACTCGACAGGGAACAATCAGCCCCAGCATTTT.

This clonotype was counted a single time. V is TRBV29-1 and J is TRBJ2-7; 11 bases map to TRBD1. The CDR3 loop spans 12 amino acids. The V gene's germline CDR1 is SQVTM and CDR2 ANQGSEA. The J segment lost 7 bases and the V segment lost 5 bases, leaving 4 bases of the junction unmatched. The CDR3 DNA follows: TGCAGCGTTTGGGACAGGGGGTCTGAGCAGTACTTC. Its protein is CSVWDRGSEQYF.

This clonotype was counted a few times. This chain joins TRBV20-1 and TRBJ2-1; D not certain. Per germline, CDR1 DFQATT and CDR2 SNEGSKA (reference sequence). Trimming took off 5 bases at V and 4 bases at J, with 6 bases between the two ends. The CDR3 runs 11 residues. Here the CDR3 reads CSARMYNEQFF. CDR3 bases: TGCAGTGCTCGCATGTACAATGAGCAGTTCTTC.

This chain links TRBV7-9 with TRBJ1-2; no clear D. The CDR3 extends over 14 amino acids. Per the germline V gene, CDR1 is SEHNR and CDR2 is FQNEAQ (reference sequence). V gave up 0 bases and J gave up 5 bases, with 10 bases separating them. CDR3 loop: CASSLAQTLYGYTF. CDR3 DNA sequence: TGTGCCAGCAGCTTAGCCCAGACACTATATGGCTACACCTTC. The full variable domain, rest sourced from reference TRBV7-9 and TRBJ1-2, is DTGVSQNPRHKITKRGQNVTFRCDPISEHNRLYWYRQTLGQGPEFLTYFQNEAQLEKSRLLSDRFSAERPKGSFSTLEIQRTEQGDSAMYLCASSLAQTLYGYTFGSGTRLTVV.

This chain uses TRBV7-2 with TRBJ2-1; a possible D gene is TRBD2 (6 bases). The V gene lost 1 base and the J gene lost 3 bases, with 13 bases spanning the gap. This CDR3 region has 16 residues. In germline, CDR1 is SGHTA, CDR2 FQGNSA. The CDR3 DNA follows: TGTGCCAGCAGCTTAGTAGTAGCGGTGAACTACAATGAGCAGTTCTTC. Translating it yields CASSLVVAVNYNEQFF.

This clonotype has just a few counts. V usage is TRBV14 and J usage is TRBJ2-1; 11 bases are a match to TRBD1. Germline V gives CDR1 SGHDN, CDR2 FVKESK. Germline trimming cut 4 bases from V and 8 bases from J; bases unmatched to any gene: 16. This CDR3 has 18 amino acids. The CDR3, as DNA: TGTGCCAGCAGCCCATGGACAGGGGGCGTTAGGGGTACCTATGAGCAGTTCTTC. This gives the protein CASSPWTGGVRGTYEQFF.

With respect to this clonotype: One end of the junction varies from germline; a read error may be responsible. J is TRBJ2-7 and V is TRBV7-9, with no clear D. The germline CDR1 and CDR2 sequences are SEHNR and FQNEAQ (reference sequence). The CDR3 is 15 residues long. The CDR3 is CASSNHYSNSYGQYF. Written as DNA, the CDR3 is TGTGCCAGCAGCAACCACTATAGCAACTCCTACGGGCAGTACTTC.

This chain connects TRBV5-1 to TRBJ1-2; no firm D call. CDR3 length equals 15 residues. Germline CDR1 reads SGHRS; CDR2 reads YFSETQ. V was pared by 2 bases and J by 7 bases, with 18 bases between. This CDR3 reads CASSFRNSDFSGYTF. Here the CDR3 DNA reads TGCGCCAGCAGCTTCCGGAATTCAGACTTCTCTGGCTACACCTTC.

V and J are TRBV20-1 and TRBJ2-4, with D unresolved. Near its end, the DNA agrees better with TRBJ2-7, so the J call may be wrong. The germline CDR1 and CDR2 sequences are DFQATT and SNEGSKA (reference sequence). This CDR3 is 14 amino acids long. CDR3 loop: CSAAFVIPPNEQYF. The CDR3 DNA sequence: TGCAGTGCTGCGTTTGTAATCCCACCGAACGAGCAGTACTTC.

In its sample, this clonotype was seen a few times. The chain employs TRBV12-3 or TRBV12-4 and TRBJ2-6; D perhaps matches TRBD1 (6 bases). Trimming removed 4 bases at V and 0 bases at J, with 25 bases between. The CDR3 is 21 residues long. CDR3 protein: CASSSTYISSRTVSGANVLTF. The CDR3 coding sequence is TGTGCCAGCAGTTCCACCTATATTTCCTCAAGGACAGTCTCTGGGGCCAACGTCCTGACTTTC.

The chain has TRBV7-8 and TRBJ1-1; possible D gene TRBD1, 6 bases. Germline V gives CDR1 SGHVS, CDR2 FQNEAQ. Deletions cut 1 base from V and 4 bases from J, with 13 bases between. The CDR3 has 15 residues. CDR3 in amino acids: CASSLVPGELTEAFF. CDR3 DNA: TGTGCCAGCAGCTTAGTTCCAGGGGAACTCACTGAAGCTTTCTTT.

A few counts support this clonotype. Relative to the germline gene, one junction end is altered; a read error may explain this. This chain links TRBV20-1 with TRBJ2-5, with no clear D. The germline V gene has CDR1 DFQATT and CDR2 SNEGSKA (reference sequence). This CDR3 contains 12 residues. CDR3 in amino acids: CSARDDQETQYF. CDR3 sequence (DNA): TGTAGTGCTAGAGACGACCAAGAGACCCAGTACTTC.

The chain has TRBV20-1 and TRBJ2-5, with 7 nucleotides matching TRBD1. From germline, CDR1 is DFQATT and CDR2 SNEGSKA (reference sequence). The CDR3 totals 13 residues. The CDR3 nucleotides are TGCAGCGAGTTTGACAGGGCAGGCGAGACCCAGTACTTC. It encodes CSEFDRAGETQYF.

This clonotype was counted only a few times. The V and J genes are TRBV6-2 or TRBV6-3 and TRBJ1-5; TRBD1 is a possible D gene (5 bases). The V gene's germline CDR1 is MNHEY and CDR2 SVGEGT. The CDR3 consists of 16 residues. Trimming left V 2 bases short and J 2 bases short, with 13 bases between. CDR3 sequence (DNA): TGTGCCAGCAGTTACGTACCTTGGGGGGGCAATCAGCCCCAGCATTTT. It yields the protein CASSYVPWGGNQPQHF.